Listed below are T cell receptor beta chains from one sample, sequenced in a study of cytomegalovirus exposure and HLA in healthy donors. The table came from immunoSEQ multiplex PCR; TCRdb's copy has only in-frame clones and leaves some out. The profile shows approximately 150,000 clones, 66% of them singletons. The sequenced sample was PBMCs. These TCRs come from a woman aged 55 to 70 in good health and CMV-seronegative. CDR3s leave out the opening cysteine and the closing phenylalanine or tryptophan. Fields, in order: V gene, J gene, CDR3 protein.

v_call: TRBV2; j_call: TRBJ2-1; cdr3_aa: ASRPTGRQFDNEQF
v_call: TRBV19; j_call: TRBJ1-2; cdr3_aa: ASSPQGAGANYGYT
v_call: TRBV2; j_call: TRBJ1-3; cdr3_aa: ASKRDMPGNTIY
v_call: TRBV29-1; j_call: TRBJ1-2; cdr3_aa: SARQGTEDYGYT
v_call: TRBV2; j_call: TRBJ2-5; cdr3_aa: ASSELLTIQETQY
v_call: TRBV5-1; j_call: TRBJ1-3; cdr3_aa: ASSSGQGAGRTGNTIY
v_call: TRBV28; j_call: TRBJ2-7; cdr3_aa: ASRTGVYEQY
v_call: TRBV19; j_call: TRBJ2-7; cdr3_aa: ASSIVPGYRSSYEQY
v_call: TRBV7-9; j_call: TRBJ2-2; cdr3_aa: ASSWGQGGTGELF
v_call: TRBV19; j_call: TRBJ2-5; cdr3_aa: ASSLNLAGGRETQY
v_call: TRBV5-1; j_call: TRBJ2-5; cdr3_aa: ASSSAGFETQY
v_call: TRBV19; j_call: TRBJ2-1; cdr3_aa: ASSKDSRYNEQF
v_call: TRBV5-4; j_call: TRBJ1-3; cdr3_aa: ASSEGTGTRDTIY
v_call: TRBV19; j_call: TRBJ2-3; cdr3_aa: ASSRGQGRTDTQY
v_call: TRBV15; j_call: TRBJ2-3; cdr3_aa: ATSPGTAGTDTQY
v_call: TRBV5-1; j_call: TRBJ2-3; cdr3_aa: ASSPLAGGGDTQY
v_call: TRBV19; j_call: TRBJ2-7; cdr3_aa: ASSSTGGYEQY
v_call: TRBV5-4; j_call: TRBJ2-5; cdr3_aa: ASSLGVGGETQY
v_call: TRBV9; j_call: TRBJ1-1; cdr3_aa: ASSAVRQGRTEAF
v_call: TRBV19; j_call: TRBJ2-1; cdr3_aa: ATRQGGYNEQF
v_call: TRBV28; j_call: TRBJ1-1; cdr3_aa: ASSFGGAFEAF
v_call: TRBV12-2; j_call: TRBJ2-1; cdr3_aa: ASRLAGWEVERSSYNEQF
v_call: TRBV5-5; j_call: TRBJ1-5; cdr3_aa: ASSLGQGVGPQH
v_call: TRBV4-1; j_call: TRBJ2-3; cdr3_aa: ASSQVAGRSTDTQY
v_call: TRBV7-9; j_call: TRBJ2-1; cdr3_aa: ASSPNMRLAGGSSEQF
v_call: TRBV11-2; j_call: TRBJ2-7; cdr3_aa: ASSSGLAVQY
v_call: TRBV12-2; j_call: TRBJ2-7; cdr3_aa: ASRLRGGRYVGEQY
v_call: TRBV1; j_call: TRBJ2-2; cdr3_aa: TSSLGLAPGNGELF
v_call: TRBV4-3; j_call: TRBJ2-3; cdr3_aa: ASSQGISGSDTQY
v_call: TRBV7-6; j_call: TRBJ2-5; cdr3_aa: ASSSLRQGAAETQY
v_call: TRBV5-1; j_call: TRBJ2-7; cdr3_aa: ASSILEGEQY
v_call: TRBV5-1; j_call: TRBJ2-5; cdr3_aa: ASSLSPASGRAGETQY
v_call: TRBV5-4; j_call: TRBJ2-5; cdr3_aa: ASSTTNARIRGETQY
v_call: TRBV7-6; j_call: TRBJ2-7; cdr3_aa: ASSPSSYQGAYEQY
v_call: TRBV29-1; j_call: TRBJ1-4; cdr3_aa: SVRRGAANEKLF
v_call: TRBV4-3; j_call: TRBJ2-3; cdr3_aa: ASSQDPGRDTQY
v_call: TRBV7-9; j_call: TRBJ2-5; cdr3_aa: ASSPPVGGPTQY
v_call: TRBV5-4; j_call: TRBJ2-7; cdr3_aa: ASSLGGLAYEQY
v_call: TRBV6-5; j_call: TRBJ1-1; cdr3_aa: ASTQGIGATEAF
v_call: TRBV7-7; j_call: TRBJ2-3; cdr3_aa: ASSSHSGGLYDTQY
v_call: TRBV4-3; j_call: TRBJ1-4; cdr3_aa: ASSQGQGSLVHEKLF
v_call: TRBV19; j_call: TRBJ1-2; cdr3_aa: ASSTHQWNYGYT
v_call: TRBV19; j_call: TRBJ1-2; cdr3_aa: ASSIPGNYGYT
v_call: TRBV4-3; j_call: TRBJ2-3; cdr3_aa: ASSQQLASGPSTDTQY
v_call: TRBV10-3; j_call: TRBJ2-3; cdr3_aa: AISEGQGLGTQY
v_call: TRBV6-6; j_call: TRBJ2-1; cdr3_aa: ASSYSGLANNEQF